These 23 T cell receptor beta chains were sequenced from one sample in a study of shared clonotypes between healthy human individuals. TCRdb's table, derived via immunoSEQ multiplex PCR, lists solely in-frame clones and lacks some. The table lists 2 million to 2.5 million clones, around 95% of them singletons. The sequencing input was naive CD4+ T cells sorted from blood. As for subset: CD45RA+ positively selected. These receptors all come from a man between 18 and 35 years old in good health.

This clone was recorded once. This chain uses TRBV11-2 with TRBJ2-1; 9 bases match TRBD1. This CDR3 spans 14 amino acids. Germline loops: CDR1 SGHAT, CDR2 FQNNGV. J lost 6 bases, V lost 1 base, and 1 base had no gene match. The CDR3: CASSLGTGVNEQFF. The CDR3 bases are TGTGCCAGCAGCTTAGGGACAGGGGTCAATGAGCAGTTCTTC.

The chain combines TRBV7-2 with TRBJ1-1; tentative D call: TRBD1 (5 bases). V was cut by 6 bases and J by 1 base, with 18 bases left in between. The CDR3 has 16 residues. The V gene's germline CDR1 is SGHTA and CDR2 FQGNSA. The CDR3 loop is CASSEQGVDRNTEAFF. For the CDR3, the DNA is TGTGCCAGCAGTGAGCAGGGAGTGGATAGGAACACTGAAGCTTTCTTT.

To note about this clone: Other DNA sequences in this sample translate to the same CDR3. The genes are TRBV6-1 and TRBJ1-6, with D maybe TRBD1 (6 bases). This CDR3 contains 14 residues. Trimming took 8 bases from V and 0 from J, leaving 8 bases between them. Per the germline V gene, CDR1 is MNHNS and CDR2 is SASEGT. CDR3 sequence: CASGGSSYNSPLHF. The CDR3 DNA reads TGTGCCAGCGGGGGCAGCTCCTATAATTCACCCCTCCACTTT.

The chain couples TRBV28 to TRBJ1-1, with 9 bases that match TRBD1. This CDR3 comprises 16 residues. The germline gives CDR1 MDHEN, CDR2 SYDVKM. Unmatched junction bases numbered 8, after V lost 5 bases and J lost 1 base. The CDR3: CASSTGTGLRNTEAFF. The DNA of the CDR3 is TGTGCCAGCAGTACCGGGACAGGGCTTAGGAACACTGAAGCTTTCTTT.

The chain recombines TRBV5-8 with TRBJ2-5; 8 bases agree with TRBD1. The CDR3 length is 16 residues. V shed 5 bases and J 5 bases; nucleotides not matched to a gene: 14. The germline V gene encodes CDR1 SGHTS and CDR2 YDEGEE. The CDR3, as DNA: TGTGCCAGCAGAGATCGGACAGGGCGAGGTGAGGAGACCCAGTACTTC. Translating it yields CASRDRTGRGEETQYF.

Concerning this clone itself: The same CDR3 is also encoded by other DNA sequences in this sample. The V and J genes are TRBV18 and TRBJ1-3; 7 positions match TRBD1. This CDR3 contains 13 residues. V lost 3 bases, J lost 8 bases, and 4 bases stayed unmatched. Germline lookup yields CDR1 KGHSH and CDR2 LQKENI. The CDR3 loop is CASSPRQGDTIYF. The CDR3 DNA is TGTGCCAGCTCACCCCGACAGGGAGACACCATATATTTT.

This rearrangement joins TRBV9 to TRBJ2-3, with D perhaps TRBD1 (6 bases). CDR1 is SGDLS and CDR2 is YYNGEE in the germline V gene. V gave up 4 bases and J gave up 1 base, with 13 bases separating them. The CDR3 is 15 amino acids. CDR3 DNA sequence: TGTGCCAGCAGCAACCCCCCAGGGGGCACAGATACGCAGTATTTT. Translated: CASSNPPGGTDTQYF. Drawing the rest from reference TRBV9 and TRBJ2-3, the complete variable domain is DSGVTQTPKHLITATGQRVTLRCSPRSGDLSVYWYQQSLDQGLQFLIQYYNGEERAKGNILERFSAQQFPDLHSELNLSSLELGDSALYFCASSNPPGGTDTQYFGPGTRLTVL.

The chain couples TRBV4-1 to TRBJ2-7, with D perhaps matching TRBD1 (5 bases). Germline V gives CDR1 MGHRA, CDR2 YSYEKL. The CDR3 totals 16 residues. V dropped 3 bases and J dropped 1 base, with 16 bases sitting between them. CDR3 DNA: TGCGCCAGCAGCCATTCCCCCAGGGAATTTTCCTACGAGCAGTACTTC. Amino acid sequence: CASSHSPREFSYEQYF.

A word on this clone: In the same sample, other DNA sequences code for this CDR3. V usage is TRBV9 and J usage is TRBJ2-1, with unresolved D. This CDR3 region has 13 residues. Germline loops: CDR1 SGDLS, CDR2 YYNGEE. Trimming removed 0 bases at V and 3 bases at J, with 4 bases between. CDR3 protein: CASSVASYNEQFF. The CDR3, as DNA: TGTGCCAGCAGCGTAGCCAGCTACAATGAGCAGTTCTTC.

The rearrangement links TRBV4-3 to TRBJ2-1; 12 nucleotides agree with TRBD2. This CDR3 contains 19 residues. Germline loops: CDR1 LGHNA, CDR2 YSLEER. Trimming took 1 base from V and 1 from J; bases not matched to a gene: 8. This CDR3 reads CASSQVLLAGGLSYNEQFF. The CDR3 region has the DNA TGCGCCAGCAGCCAAGTTCTACTAGCGGGAGGTTTATCCTACAATGAGCAGTTCTTC.

This rearrangement joins TRBV27 to TRBJ1-1, with TRBD1 matching 7 bases. V lost 8 bases, J lost 1 base, and 7 bases stayed unmatched. Germline V gene sequence: CDR1 MNHEY, CDR2 SMNVEV (reference sequence). This CDR3 region has 14 residues. The CDR3 nucleotides are TGTGCCAGCCGAAGGGGGACAGCGAACACTGAAGCTTTCTTT. It yields the protein CASRRGTANTEAFF.

This clone was recorded once. The J gene is TRBJ2-3, the V gene TRBV9; TRBD2 is a possible D gene (5 bases). Germline CDR1 SGDLS, CDR2 YYNGEE. This CDR3 spans 15 amino acids. V was clipped by 4 bases and J by 4 bases, with 16 bases between them. The CDR3 is CASSSLGAVADTQYF. For the CDR3, the DNA is TGTGCCAGCAGCTCCTTAGGAGCGGTGGCAGATACGCAGTATTTT.

The rearrangement uses TRBV27 and TRBJ2-7, with a weak D call TRBD2 (6 bases). V was cut by 5 bases and J by 4 bases, with 18 bases left in between. The CDR3 totals 15 residues. Germline CDR1 is MNHEY and CDR2 is SMNVEV (reference sequence). The CDR3 protein is CASSVQGAGGYEQYF. CDR3 bases: TGTGCCAGCAGTGTGCAAGGAGCGGGCGGTTACGAGCAGTACTTC.

The rearrangement uses TRBV7-6 and TRBJ1-4, with D possibly being TRBD1 (6 bases). Germline V lookup: CDR1 SGHVS, CDR2 FNYEAQ. Trimming took 3 bases from V and 3 from J, leaving 14 bases between them. CDR3 length equals 16 residues. The CDR3, as DNA: TGTGCCAGCAGCTTGGAGGGCAGGGGATCTAATGAAAAACTGTTTTTT. Translation: CASSLEGRGSNEKLFF.

This clone was counted a single time. The J gene is TRBJ2-2, the V gene TRBV10-2; 8 bases line up with TRBD2. CDR1 WSHSY and CDR2 SAAADI come from the germline V gene. V was clipped by 0 bases and J by 4 bases; unmatched bases: 7. The CDR3 length is 17 residues. In DNA, the CDR3 is TGCGCCAGCAGTGAGTCGAGGGTAGCGGGGCTCACCGGGGAGCTGTTTTTT. Its protein product is CASSESRVAGLTGELFF.

The chain carries TRBV6-1 and TRBJ1-4; TRBD1 might be the D (5 bases). Germline V lookup: CDR1 MNHNS, CDR2 SASEGT. Between the trimmed V and J ends, which lost 6 bases and 4 bases, there was a span of 9 bases. This CDR3 is 13 amino acids long. The CDR3 DNA is TGTGCCAGCAGCGGACAAAATAATGAAAAACTGTTTTTT. It translates to CASSGQNNEKLFF.

The chain employs TRBV30 and TRBJ1-6; TRBD1 is a possible D gene (6 bases). The germline gives CDR1 GTSNPN, CDR2 SVGIG (reference sequence). The CDR3 spans 14 residues. The V end lost 2 bases, the J end lost 8 bases, and 13 bases lay between the germline ends. In DNA form, the CDR3 reads TGTGCCTGGAGTTCGACAGGCTGGTATTCACCCCTCCACTTT. Translating gives CAWSSTGWYSPLHF.

The V call is TRBV19, the J call TRBJ2-6, with D uncertain. V was pared by 9 bases and J by 3 bases, with 12 bases between. This CDR3 comprises 14 residues. Per the germline V gene, CDR1 is LNHDA and CDR2 is SQIVND (reference sequence). The CDR3 DNA sequence: TGTGCCAGCGGTACCCAGGTTGGGGCCAACGTCCTGACTTTC. This translates into CASGTQVGANVLTF.

This sequence joins TRBV28 and TRBJ1-2; no definite D call. Trimming left V 8 bases short and J 3 bases short, with 13 bases between. Germline assignment: CDR1 MDHEN and CDR2 SYDVKM. CDR3 length equals 13 residues. The CDR3 bases are TGTGCCAGCTGGGGAATCCTATACTATGGCTACACCTTC. This sequence encodes CASWGILYYGYTF.

The chain joins TRBV9 to TRBJ1-1; 10 bases match TRBD1. The CDR3 covers 13 residues. CDR1 is SGDLS, CDR2 YYNGEE, per germline. Trimming took 3 bases from V and 11 from J; bases not matched to a gene: 7. Written as DNA, the CDR3 is TGTGCCAGCAGCGAGGGACAGGGGACTCCGGCTTTCTTT. Its protein is CASSEGQGTPAFF.

This chain uses TRBV7-9 with TRBJ2-3, with a weak D call TRBD2 (5 bases). The germline V gene encodes CDR1 SEHNR and CDR2 FQNEAQ (reference sequence). The CDR3 is 14 residues long. Trimming cost V 8 bases and J 0 bases, with 12 bases left between them. CDR3 residues: CASAPSGSTDTQYF. Here the CDR3 DNA reads TGTGCCAGCGCACCCTCGGGGAGCACAGATACGCAGTATTTT.

The chain couples TRBV7-9 to TRBJ1-1; 7 nucleotides line up with TRBD1. Germline CDR1 reads SEHNR; CDR2 reads FQNEAQ (reference sequence). This CDR3 spans 15 amino acids. Trimming cost V 1 base and J 4 bases; bases outside gene matches: 6. This chain's CDR3 is CASSLVRGLGTEAFF. The CDR3 coding sequence is TGTGCCAGCAGCTTAGTGAGGGGGCTTGGCACTGAAGCTTTCTTT. Looking up the rest from reference TRBV7-9 and TRBJ1-1 gives the full variable domain: DTGVSQNPRHKITKRGQNVTFRCDPISEHNRLYWYRQTLGQGPEFLTYFQNEAQLEKSRLLSDRFSAERPKGSFSTLEIQRTEQGDSAMYLCASSLVRGLGTEAFFGQGTRLTVV.

V and J are TRBV5-1 and TRBJ2-7, with 9 bases identical to TRBD2. The germline CDR1 and CDR2 sequences are SGHRS and YFSETQ. J lost 6 bases, V lost 2 bases, and 9 bases had no gene match. This CDR3 region has 15 residues. This CDR3 reads CASSFMGSGRIEQYF. The CDR3 DNA follows: TGCGCCAGCAGCTTCATGGGTAGCGGGAGAATCGAGCAGTACTTC.